One sample yielded the 30 T cell receptor beta chains listed below, sequenced in a study of T cells in localized non-small cell lung cancer. TCRdb's table, derived via immunoSEQ multiplex PCR, lists solely in-frame clones and lacks some. The sample records 3,000 or so clones, around 25% being singletons. Source: lung tumor tissue, taken before any cancer treatment. These receptors originate from a man aged 40 to 75 with stage III lung adenocarcinoma.

The chain couples TRBV11-3 to TRBJ1-6; a weak D match, TRBD1 (6 bases). The germline V gene encodes CDR1 SGHNT and CDR2 YENEEA. Trimming shortened V by 3 bases and J by 5 bases, and 11 bases separated the two germline ends. The CDR3 contains 15 residues. This CDR3 reads CASSLQGHDNSPLHF. The CDR3 region has the DNA TGTGCCAGCAGCTTGCAGGGACACGATAATTCACCCCTCCACTTT.

This clone was detected a few times. This chain connects TRBV19 to TRBJ2-3; possible D gene TRBD2, 5 bases. Trimming stripped 8 bases from V and 0 bases from J, with 15 bases between. Germline V gives CDR1 LNHDA, CDR2 SQIVND (reference sequence). The CDR3 length is 15 residues. The CDR3 DNA reads as TGTGCCAGTCGTCATCTTTCGGGGAGCACAGATACGCAGTATTTT. Translated: CASRHLSGSTDTQYF.

The V gene is TRBV12-5, the J gene TRBJ2-3; D remains unclear. CDR3 size: 14 residues. Per germline, CDR1 LGHNT and CDR2 FRNRAP. The V and J ends lost 2 bases and 2 bases respectively, with 8 bases between them. The CDR3 here is CASGLRVNTDTQYF. Here the CDR3 DNA reads TGTGCTAGTGGTTTGAGAGTAAACACAGATACGCAGTATTTT.

This clone was recorded once. V is TRBV18 and J is TRBJ2-1; D possibly matches TRBD1 or TRBD2 (5 bases each). V lost 0 bases, J lost 2 bases, and 14 bases lay in between. CDR3 length equals 17 residues. The germline V gene has CDR1 KGHSH and CDR2 LQKENI. The CDR3 here is CASSPPFLGDPYNEQFF. The DNA of the CDR3 is TGTGCCAGCTCACCACCTTTTTTGGGGGACCCCTACAATGAGCAGTTCTTC.

The chain joins TRBV30 to TRBJ1-1; 8 bases are a match to TRBD1. The ends lost 0 bases at V and 5 bases at J; junction bases unmatched: 8. This CDR3 is 15 amino acids long. The germline V gene encodes CDR1 GTSNPN and CDR2 SVGIG (reference sequence). The CDR3 DNA follows: TGTGCCTGGAGTGTCCTCCGGACAGGGAAGACTGAAGCTTTCTTT. It encodes CAWSVLRTGKTEAFF.

The chain links TRBV16 to TRBJ1-5; D unclear. Germline V lookup: CDR1 KGHSY, CDR2 FQNENV. V dropped 1 base and J dropped 3 bases, with 7 bases sitting between them. The CDR3 totals 14 residues. CDR3 nucleotide sequence: TGTGCCAGCAGCCAATTAACAGACAATCAGCCCCAGCATTTT. Amino acid sequence: CASSQLTDNQPQHF.

This clone was found a few times. The chain uses TRBV6-8 and TRBJ1-1; D not certain. CDR3 length: 14 amino acids. Germline V CDR1 and CDR2: MNHGY, SAAAGT. V lost 5 bases and J 6 bases, leaving 16 bases between the germline ends. CDR3 sequence reads: CASSKTAWASEAFF. The CDR3 DNA sequence: TGTGCCAGCAGTAAAACGGCGTGGGCGTCTGAAGCTTTCTTT.

This clone is a singleton in its sample. The rearrangement uses TRBV19 and TRBJ1-5; the D is unclear. V lost 7 bases, J lost 3 bases, and 19 bases lay in between. CDR1 is LNHDA and CDR2 is SQIVND in the germline V gene (reference sequence). The CDR3 is 16 residues long. The CDR3 DNA is TGTGCCAGTATGGGTGGCGGCCGCTCCGACAATCAGCCCCAGCATTTT. This sequence encodes CASMGGGRSDNQPQHF.

CDR3 sequence (DNA): TGTGCTAGTGGTTTAATCTCGAAGGGATTGGGGCAGTTCTTC. It encodes CASGLISKGLGQFF. V gene TRBV12-5 combines with J gene TRBJ2-1, with no clear D. The V gene lost 3 bases and the J gene lost 12 bases, with 18 bases spanning the gap. The germline CDR1 and CDR2 sequences are LGHNT and FRNRAP. There are 14 residues in the CDR3.

In this sample, this clone turned up a few times. The chain links TRBV6-8 to TRBJ1-1; 8 bases align to TRBD1. Germline-derived CDR1 and CDR2 are MNHGY and SAAAGT. CDR3 size: 18 residues. V shed 0 bases and J 4 bases; nucleotides not matched to a gene: 13. CDR3 amino acids: CASSYSIPTGVGGTEAFF. The CDR3 nucleotides read TGTGCCAGCAGTTACTCGATCCCGACAGGGGTTGGGGGCACTGAAGCTTTCTTT.

The chain is built from TRBV1 and TRBJ2-3; TRBD1 was called by the table and not checked on the DNA. TRBV1 is noted as a pseudogene. The CDR3 length is 15 residues. CDR3 region: CASSQEGQVTDTQYF. CDR3 in DNA: TGCGCCAGCAGCCAAGAGGGACAGGTGACAGATACGCAGTATTTT.

This clone is labeled as medium-sized. The chain uses TRBV11-3 and TRBJ2-1, with a tentative D call TRBD2 (6 bases). The CDR3 loop spans 19 amino acids. Germline-derived CDR1 and CDR2 are SGHNT and YENEEA. Trimming removed 2 bases at V and 0 bases at J, with 20 bases between. The CDR3 protein is CASSLNRLRGGSSYNEQFF. DNA of the CDR3: TGTGCCAGCAGCTTAAATCGTCTGCGGGGCGGTAGCTCCTACAATGAGCAGTTCTTC.

By frequency in the sample, this clone is large. Other nucleotide sequences in the sample specify the same CDR3. The V and J genes are TRBV6-8 and TRBJ1-5, with D perhaps matching TRBD1 (5 bases). The V gene lost 0 bases and the J gene lost 2 bases, with 11 bases spanning the gap. The CDR3 is made up of 16 amino acids. Germline-derived CDR1 and CDR2 are MNHGY and SAAAGT. CDR3 nucleotides: TGTGCCAGCAGTTACTCGGCAGGGATGGGCAATCAGCCCCAGCATTTT. Its translation: CASSYSAGMGNQPQHF.

The genes are TRBV5-1 and TRBJ1-2; 7 bases fit TRBD1. The CDR3 contains 14 residues. Germline V gene data show CDR1 as SGHRS and CDR2 as YFSETQ. J gave up 4 bases and V 2 bases, and 5 bases lay outside the gene matches. The CDR3 sequence is CASSLDRAGYGYTF. The CDR3 region has the DNA TGCGCCAGCAGCTTAGACAGGGCGGGCTATGGCTACACCTTC.

This sequence joins TRBV11-3 and TRBJ2-1; 10 bases map to TRBD2. The CDR3 sequence is 17 residues long. Trimming at V came to 1 base and at J to 4 bases, leaving 7 bases not matched to a gene. From germline, CDR1 is SGHNT and CDR2 YENEEA. The CDR3 reads CASSLGSSGGGYNEQFF. CDR3 sequence (DNA): TGTGCCAGCAGCTTAGGCTCTAGCGGGGGTGGATACAATGAGCAGTTCTTC.

The chain employs TRBV30 and TRBJ1-4; no firm D call. CDR1 is GTSNPN, CDR2 SVGIG, per germline (reference sequence). The CDR3 contains 14 residues. Trimming shortened V by 0 bases and J by 4 bases, and 9 bases separated the two germline ends. The CDR3 here is CAWSVQGFNEKLFF. DNA for the CDR3: TGTGCCTGGAGTGTACAAGGGTTTAATGAAAAACTGTTTTTT. Full variable domain (rest looked up from reference TRBV30 and TRBJ1-4): SQTIHQWPATLVQPVGSPLSLECTVEGTSNPNLYWYRQAAGRGLQLLFYSVGIGQISSEVPQNLSASRPQDRQFILSSKKLLLSDSGFYLCAWSVQGFNEKLFFGSGTQLSVL.

This rearrangement joins TRBV15 to TRBJ1-2; no reliable D call. Trimming took 3 bases from V and 4 from J, leaving 12 bases between them. This CDR3 spans 14 amino acids. CDR1 is LNHNV and CDR2 is YYDKDF in the germline V gene (reference sequence). CDR3 nucleotides: TGTGCCACCAGCAGGGAGGTACGGACCTATGGCTACACCTTC. Protein product: CATSREVRTYGYTF.

V and J are TRBV30 and TRBJ2-1; D possibly corresponds to TRBD1 (6 bases). Trimming stripped 3 bases from V and 1 base from J, with 16 bases between. In germline, CDR1 is GTSNPN, CDR2 SVGIG (reference sequence). This CDR3 comprises 16 residues. Written as DNA, the CDR3 is TGTGCCTGGAGAGACCAGGGGTTTCGTTCCTACAATGAGCAGTTCTTC. Protein sequence: CAWRDQGFRSYNEQFF.

The chain joins TRBV25-1 to TRBJ1-3; 8 bases are a match to TRBD1. With V trimmed by 0 bases and J by 4 bases, 8 bases remained unmatched. The CDR3 is 17 amino acids. The V gene's germline CDR1 is MGHDK and CDR2 SYGVNS. The CDR3 loop reads CASSEYISAGGGNTIYF. CDR3 nucleotides: TGTGCCAGCAGTGAATATATATCGGCAGGGGGCGGAAACACCATATATTTT.

By share, this clone counts as medium-sized (0.01 to 0.1%). This chain joins TRBV6-8 and TRBJ1-1; maybe TRBD1 (6 bases). From germline, CDR1 is MNHGY and CDR2 SAAAGT. Trimming removed 5 bases at V and 7 bases at J, with 14 bases between. The CDR3 spans 13 residues. The CDR3: CASSDQQGSEAFF. CDR3 bases: TGTGCCAGCAGTGACCAGCAGGGGAGTGAAGCTTTCTTT.

V is TRBV4-1 and J is TRBJ1-2; no clear D gene. The CDR3 has 15 amino acids. Trimming stripped 1 base from V and 6 bases from J, with 15 bases between. The germline V gene encodes CDR1 MGHRA and CDR2 YSYEKL. This chain's CDR3 is CASSQANGPEHGYTF. CDR3 DNA: TGCGCCAGCAGCCAAGCGAATGGACCCGAGCATGGCTACACCTTC.

The V gene is TRBV25-1, the J gene TRBJ2-3; D call uncertain. With 10 bases removed from V and 0 bases from J, the gap between germline ends came to 8 bases. Germline CDR1 is MGHDK and CDR2 is SYGVNS. The CDR3 spans 12 residues. As DNA, the CDR3 is TGTGCCACCGCAGGAAGCACAGATACGCAGTATTTT. Its translation: CATAGSTDTQYF.

The CDR3 reads CASSLRGGYNEQFF. DNA for the CDR3: TGTGCCAGCAGTTTACGCGGGGGGTACAATGAGCAGTTCTTC. The rearrangement joins TRBV28 to TRBJ2-1; 8 bases are a match to TRBD2. After removal of 2 bases from V and 4 bases from J, the junction contained 1 base not matched to a gene. Germline V gene lookup returns CDR1 MDHEN and CDR2 SYDVKM. The CDR3 has 14 amino acids.

The V gene is TRBV11-3, the J gene TRBJ2-2; 9 positions match TRBD1. CDR3 length: 15 amino acids. Per germline, CDR1 SGHNT and CDR2 YENEEA. The junction had 8 bases not matched to a gene; V was cut back by 5 bases and J by 7 bases. CDR3 nucleotides: TGTGCCAGCAGCCCCGGGACAGGGTTGAGCGGGGAGCTGTTTTTT. Translating it yields CASSPGTGLSGELFF.

The chain is built from TRBV6-8 and TRBJ1-2; 7 bases are shared with TRBD1. V gave up 5 bases and J gave up 0 bases; unmatched junction bases: 12. The CDR3 consists of 17 residues. The germline gives CDR1 MNHGY, CDR2 SAAAGT. The CDR3 spells CASSKAAAGQTNYGYTF. CDR3 coding DNA: TGTGCCAGCAGTAAGGCTGCTGCGGGACAGACTAACTATGGCTACACCTTC.

This clone was detected only a few times. The chain employs TRBV30 and TRBJ2-5; D may correspond to TRBD1 or TRBD2 (5 bases each). V lost 3 bases, J lost 4 bases, and 12 bases lay in between. The CDR3 loop spans 13 amino acids. Germline-derived CDR1 and CDR2 are GTSNPN and SVGIG (reference sequence). This CDR3 reads CAWSSGTRETQYF. CDR3 DNA sequence: TGTGCCTGGAGCTCCGGGACCAGAGAGACCCAGTACTTC.

This clone was seen a handful of times. This chain joins TRBV6-8 and TRBJ1-1; tentatively, D is TRBD1 (5 bases). CDR1 is MNHGY, CDR2 SAAAGT, per germline. The CDR3 has 14 amino acids. The V gene lost 6 bases and the J gene lost 3 bases, with 14 bases spanning the gap. CDR3 sequence reads: CASSSLAGDTEAFF. The CDR3 DNA sequence: TGTGCCAGCAGCTCCCTGGCGGGGGACACTGAAGCTTTCTTT.

The chain is built from TRBV28 and TRBJ2-7; D is ambiguous. The germline V gene encodes CDR1 MDHEN and CDR2 SYDVKM. Deletions cut 8 bases from V and 1 base from J, with 12 bases between. This CDR3 is built from 13 residues. CDR3 in amino acids: CASWSGSSYEQYF. The CDR3 bases are TGTGCCAGCTGGAGTGGAAGTTCCTACGAGCAGTACTTC.

The gene calls are TRBV18 and TRBJ1-1; D is unclear. CDR3 length equals 12 residues. V gave up 3 bases and J gave up 11 bases, with 13 bases separating them. Germline assignment: CDR1 KGHSH and CDR2 LQKENI. CDR3 residues: CASSPRAGKAFF. The CDR3 coding sequence is TGTGCCAGCTCACCCCGGGCCGGGAAGGCTTTCTTT. The full variable domain, in which reference TRBV18 and TRBJ1-1 provide the parts outside the CDR3, is NAGVMQNPRHLVRRRGQEARLRCSPMKGHSHVYWYRQLPEEGLKFMVYLQKENIIDESGMPKERFSAEFPKEGPSILRIQQVVRGDSAAYFCASSPRAGKAFFGQGTRLTVV.

The rearrangement uses TRBV14 and TRBJ1-2, with D maybe TRBD1 (5 bases). The germline gives CDR1 SGHDN, CDR2 FVKESK. The CDR3 has 16 amino acids. Trimming cost V 1 base and J 0 bases, with 12 bases left between them. The CDR3 loop is CASSQGTGVTNYGYTF. The CDR3 nucleotides are TGTGCCAGCAGCCAAGGAACGGGGGTTACTAACTATGGCTACACCTTC.